One sample yielded the 18 T cell receptor beta chains listed below, sequenced in a study of long-term antiretroviral therapy in people with HIV. At survey level, the immunoSEQ assay was run in its v3.0 version. Produced via immunoSEQ multiplex PCR; TCRdb's table is partial and in-frame only. The data show approximately 15,000 clones, 70% to 85% seen once. The sequences come from unsorted PBMCs, collected 0.4 years after starting antiretroviral therapy. The origin of the receptors is a young man with HIV.

V and J are TRBV14 and TRBJ1-6; TRBD1 is a possible D gene (5 bases). V shed 1 base and J shed 17 bases, with 12 bases lying between them. The V gene's germline CDR1 is SGHDN and CDR2 FVKESK. The CDR3 runs 12 residues. CDR3: CASSQAGGEFHF. The CDR3 bases are TGTGCCAGCAGCCAAGCTGGAGGGGAGTTCCACTTT.

J is TRBJ1-1 and V is TRBV6-1; D is unresolved. Deletions cut 3 bases from V and 9 bases from J, with 23 bases between. The germline V gene has CDR1 MNHNS and CDR2 SASEGT. The CDR3 loop spans 16 amino acids. The CDR3: CASSEQRAVLTLKAFF. The CDR3, as DNA: TGTGCCAGCAGTGAGCAAAGAGCTGTACTCACACTGAAAGCTTTCTTT.

This chain links TRBV7-2 with TRBJ2-5, with a tentative D call TRBD1 (5 bases). V was trimmed by 2 bases and J by 4 bases, leaving 20 bases between them. The CDR3 has 17 amino acids. Germline loops: CDR1 SGHTA, CDR2 FQGNSA. DNA for the CDR3: TGTGCCAGCAGCTTAAACCCCGCTCAGGGAATTGGAGAGACCCAGTACTTC. This encodes CASSLNPAQGIGETQYF.

This clone was detected only once. The V gene is TRBV28, the J gene TRBJ2-2; 9 bases align to TRBD1. This CDR3 spans 15 amino acids. CDR1 and CDR2 from the germline V gene are MDHEN and SYDVKM. V gave up 4 bases and J gave up 7 bases; unmatched junction bases: 7. CDR3 bases: TGTGCCAGCAGTTACAGGGGGCGTACTGACGGGGAGCTGTTTTTT. The encoded protein is CASSYRGRTDGELFF. Supplemented by reference TRBV28 and TRBJ2-2, the full variable domain reads DVKVTQSSRYLVKRTGEKVFLECVQDMDHENMFWYRQDPGLGLRLIYFSYDVKMKEKGDIPEGYSVSREKKERFSLILESASTNQTSMYLCASSYRGRTDGELFFGEGSRLTVL.

V gene TRBV4-3 combines with J gene TRBJ2-7; 12 bases agree with TRBD2. Germline V gene lookup returns CDR1 LGHNA and CDR2 YSLEER. CDR3 size: 15 residues. V dropped 3 bases and J dropped 7; count of bases not matched to a gene: 7. The CDR3 region has the DNA TGCGCCAGCAGCCAGGTACTAGCGGGAGGATGGGAGCAGTACTTC. This codes for CASSQVLAGGWEQYF.

This chain joins TRBV19 and TRBJ1-1, with 9 bases fitting TRBD1. The V segment lost 5 bases and the J segment 11 bases; nucleotides outside the gene matches: 12. Germline V gives CDR1 LNHDA, CDR2 SQIVND (reference sequence). CDR3 length: 14 amino acids. The CDR3 protein is CASSLSGQGPGAFF. Here the CDR3 DNA reads TGTGCCAGTAGTCTATCGGGACAGGGCCCTGGGGCTTTCTTT.

The chain has TRBV5-1 and TRBJ2-5; 11 positions agree with TRBD2. CDR1 is SGHRS, CDR2 YFSETQ, per germline. Unmatched junction bases numbered 8, after V lost 4 bases and J lost 3 bases. This CDR3 spans 16 amino acids. This CDR3 is CASSPPASGGKETQYF. In nucleotides, the CDR3 is TGCGCCAGCAGCCCGCCAGCTAGCGGGGGGAAAGAGACCCAGTACTTC.

There are a few counts of this clone. The V call is TRBV29-1, the J call TRBJ2-7; 12 bases line up with TRBD1. Trimming cost V 7 bases and J 3 bases; bases outside gene matches: 4. The CDR3 sequence is 13 residues long. The germline gives CDR1 SQVTM, CDR2 ANQGSEA. The CDR3 reads CSAGTGGIYEQYF. The CDR3 DNA reads TGCAGCGCCGGGACAGGGGGCATCTACGAGCAGTACTTC.

CDR3 region: CASTRGGVAKNIQYF. In DNA, the CDR3 is TGTGCCAGCACCCGGGGAGGAGTAGCCAAAAACATTCAGTACTTC. V usage is TRBV28 and J usage is TRBJ2-4, with D tentatively TRBD2 (6 bases). V was shortened by 7 bases and J by 0 bases, with 13 bases between the two germline ends. The V gene's germline CDR1 is MDHEN and CDR2 SYDVKM. This CDR3 region has 15 residues.

The V call is TRBV10-3, the J call TRBJ2-3; the D gene is possibly TRBD2 (6 bases). Between the trimmed V and J ends, which lost 0 bases and 4 bases, there was a span of 11 bases. This CDR3 has 15 residues. Germline V gene sequence: CDR1 ENHRY, CDR2 SYGVKD. The CDR3 spells CAISESEGRPDTQYF. CDR3 nucleotides: TGTGCCATCAGTGAGTCGGAGGGCCGTCCAGATACGCAGTATTTT.

The chain has TRBV6-6 and TRBJ1-4; D is uncertain. The CDR3 loop spans 14 amino acids. Germline V gives CDR1 MNHNY, CDR2 SVGAGI (reference sequence). V shed 6 bases and J shed 7 bases, with 15 bases lying between them. The DNA for the CDR3 is TGTGCCAGCAGCCGATACTTGGGTAGTGAAAAACTGTTTTTT. Encoded protein: CASSRYLGSEKLFF.

V usage is TRBV19 and J usage is TRBJ1-1; D might be TRBD1 (5 bases). Germline CDR1 and CDR2: LNHDA and SQIVND (reference sequence). CDR3 size: 13 residues. V dropped 7 bases and J dropped 7 bases, with 16 bases sitting between them. The CDR3 here is CASIRKGIGEAFF. As DNA, the CDR3 is TGTGCCAGTATCCGCAAGGGGATAGGTGAAGCTTTCTTT.

V usage is TRBV13 and J usage is TRBJ1-1; perhaps TRBD1 as D (6 bases). Germline lookup yields CDR1 PRHDT and CDR2 FYEKMQ (reference sequence). The CDR3 spans 14 residues. V was shortened by 5 bases and J by 1 base, with 11 bases between the two germline ends. The CDR3 loop reads CASSPEGGNTEAFF. In DNA form, the CDR3 reads TGTGCCAGCAGCCCAGAGGGGGGGAACACTGAAGCTTTCTTT.

DNA of the CDR3: TGTGCCAGCGGCCGACAGGGCCGCACCGGGGAGCTGTTTTTT. This codes for CASGRQGRTGELFF. This sequence joins TRBV6-1 and TRBJ2-2, with TRBD1 identical over 7 bases. The V segment lost 8 bases and the J segment 4 bases; nucleotides outside the gene matches: 7. CDR3 size: 14 residues. Germline CDR1 reads MNHNS; CDR2 reads SASEGT.

The chain carries TRBV2 and TRBJ1-5, with TRBD1 matching 8 bases. Germline loops: CDR1 SNHLY, CDR2 FYNNEI. V lost 2 bases, J lost 0 bases, and 6 bases stayed unmatched. The CDR3 loop spans 17 amino acids. CDR3 loop: CASSERDRGYSNQPQHF. The CDR3 DNA follows: TGTGCCAGCAGTGAACGAGACAGGGGATATAGCAATCAGCCCCAGCATTTT.

This CDR3 reads CASSESRASGTYEQYF. The CDR3 coding sequence is TGCGCCAGCAGTGAGTCAAGGGCTAGCGGGACCTACGAGCAGTACTTC. The chain combines TRBV10-1 with TRBJ2-7; 9 bases match TRBD2. After removal of 0 bases from V and 2 bases from J, the junction contained 5 bases not matched to a gene. This CDR3 contains 16 residues. Per germline, CDR1 WNHNN and CDR2 SYGVQD (reference sequence).

This clone appeared a single time. The V gene is TRBV30, the J gene TRBJ1-2, with D perhaps TRBD1 (6 bases). The CDR3 has 12 amino acids. The germline V gene encodes CDR1 GTSNPN and CDR2 SVGIG (reference sequence). The V gene lost 0 bases and the J gene lost 8 bases, with 10 bases spanning the gap. This CDR3 reads CAWSVQGRGYTF. For the CDR3, the DNA is TGTGCCTGGAGTGTACAGGGCCGAGGCTACACCTTC.

The rearrangement uses TRBV28 and TRBJ1-5; weak D call: TRBD1 (5 bases). Trimming cost V 6 bases and J 4 bases, with 16 bases left between them. Germline CDR1 is MDHEN and CDR2 is SYDVKM. The CDR3 is 15 residues long. CDR3 residues: CASRATAGGNQPQHF. The CDR3 DNA follows: TGTGCCAGCAGGGCCACAGCGGGGGGAAATCAGCCCCAGCATTTT.